This record concerns one T cell receptor beta chain sequence. Its specificity is unknown. Sequenced by immunoSEQ multiplex PCR; TCRdb stores in-frame clones only, minus some. The table lists roughly 19,000 clones, around 87% of them singletons. This record belongs to a study of chemoradiotherapy in HPV16-positive cancers. Overall study findings and caveats: In HPV16-positive patients, HPV-responsive T-cell expansion tracked better recurrence-free survival. Non-HPV-specific T cells did not expand in tumors during treatment, whereas candidate HPV-specific clones and E7-related motifs did. HPV-specific T cells were functionally defined from only a couple of HPV16-positive patients.

The CDR3 sequence is 14 residues long. V was clipped by 6 bases and J by 3 bases; unmatched bases: 6. In germline, CDR1 is SQVTM, CDR2 ANQGSEA. This chain joins TRBV29-1 and TRBJ1-5, with 9 bases matching TRBD1. The input for sequencing was blood, taken from a patient who underwent chemoradiotherapy. The source of this sequence is a human donor with HPV-associated anogenital cancer. The CDR3 protein is CSVLEQGANQPQHF. DNA of the CDR3: TGCAGCGTGCTTGAACAGGGGGCCAATCAGCCCCAGCATTTT.